This TCR beta chain was retrieved from a study of T cell responses to AZD1222 COVID-19 vaccine. General study results and limits: A reported finding is that nearly half of spike-specific TCRs target unmutated variant regions. Spike-specific TCR breadth and depth rose after two AZD1222 doses.

CDR3 length equals 16 residues. Germline trimming cut 5 bases from V and 0 bases from J; bases unmatched to any gene: 4. Germline CDR1 is SGHTA and CDR2 is FQGNSA. This table comes from immunoSEQ multiplex PCR, and its TCRdb copy is limited to in-frame clones, with some not included. Of around 130,000 clones listed, 70% to 90% are singletons. Comment on this clone: Its cognate antigen is unknown.

The receptor was isolated from an adult who received the AZD1222 COVID-19 vaccine. The sequenced sample was peripheral blood, obtained 28 days after the second AZD1222 dose. The chain has TRBV7-2 and TRBJ2-7; TRBD2 agrees at 13 bases. In DNA form, the CDR3 reads TGTGCCAGCAGCATGGGACTAGCGGGGTCCTCCTACGAGCAGTACTTC. Residues: CASSMGLAGSSYEQYF.